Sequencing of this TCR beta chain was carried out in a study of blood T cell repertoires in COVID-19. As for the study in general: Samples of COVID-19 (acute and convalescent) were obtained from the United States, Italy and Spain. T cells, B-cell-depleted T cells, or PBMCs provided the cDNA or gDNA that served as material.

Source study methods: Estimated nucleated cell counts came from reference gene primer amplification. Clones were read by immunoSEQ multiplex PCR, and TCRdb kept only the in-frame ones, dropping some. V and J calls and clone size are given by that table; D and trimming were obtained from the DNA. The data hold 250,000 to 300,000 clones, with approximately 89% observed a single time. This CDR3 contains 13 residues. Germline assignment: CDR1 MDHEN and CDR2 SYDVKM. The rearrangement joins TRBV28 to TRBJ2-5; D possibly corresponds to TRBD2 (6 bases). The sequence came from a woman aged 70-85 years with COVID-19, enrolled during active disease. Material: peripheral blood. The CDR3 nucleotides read TGTGCTATCTCAAGAGGAGGGTTTGAGACCCAGTACTTC. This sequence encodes CAISRGGFETQYF.